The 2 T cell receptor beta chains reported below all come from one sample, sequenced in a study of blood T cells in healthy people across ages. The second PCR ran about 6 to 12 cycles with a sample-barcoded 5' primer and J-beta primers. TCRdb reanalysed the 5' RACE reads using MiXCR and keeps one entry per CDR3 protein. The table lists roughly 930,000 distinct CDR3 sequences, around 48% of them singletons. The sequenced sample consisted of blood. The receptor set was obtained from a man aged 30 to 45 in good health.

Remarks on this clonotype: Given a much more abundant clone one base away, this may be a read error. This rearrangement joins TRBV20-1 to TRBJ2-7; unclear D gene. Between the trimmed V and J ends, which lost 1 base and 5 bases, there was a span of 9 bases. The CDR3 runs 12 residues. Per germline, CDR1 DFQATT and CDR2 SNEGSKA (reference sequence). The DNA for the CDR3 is TGCAGTGCTAGAGCTCAATCGGACGAGCAGTACTTC. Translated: CSARAQSDEQYF.

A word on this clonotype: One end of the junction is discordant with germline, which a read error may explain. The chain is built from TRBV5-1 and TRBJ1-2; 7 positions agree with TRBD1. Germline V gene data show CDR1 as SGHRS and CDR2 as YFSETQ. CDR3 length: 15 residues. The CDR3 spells CAGSRTGDISYGYTF. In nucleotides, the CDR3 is TGCGCCGGCAGCCGAACAGGGGATATAAGCTATGGCTACACCTTC.